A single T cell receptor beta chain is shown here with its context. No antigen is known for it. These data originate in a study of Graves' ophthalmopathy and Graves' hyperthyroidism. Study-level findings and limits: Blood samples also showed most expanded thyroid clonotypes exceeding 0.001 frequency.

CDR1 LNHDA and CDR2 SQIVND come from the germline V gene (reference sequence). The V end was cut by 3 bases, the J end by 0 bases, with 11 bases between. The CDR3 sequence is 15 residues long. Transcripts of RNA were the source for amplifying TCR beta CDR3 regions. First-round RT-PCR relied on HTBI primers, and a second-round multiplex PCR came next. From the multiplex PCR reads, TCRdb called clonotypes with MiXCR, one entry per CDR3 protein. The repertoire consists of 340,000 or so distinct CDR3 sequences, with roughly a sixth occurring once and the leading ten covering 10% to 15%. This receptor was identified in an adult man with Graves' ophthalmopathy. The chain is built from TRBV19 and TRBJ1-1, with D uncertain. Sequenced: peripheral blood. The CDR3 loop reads CASSMNMAMNTEAFF. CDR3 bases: TGTGCCAGTAGTATGAACATGGCCATGAACACTGAAGCTTTCTTT.